This is a list of T cell receptor beta chains from one sample in a study of blood T cell repertoires in COVID-19. Some clones are missing from TCRdb's copy, which holds only in-frame ones; the method was immunoSEQ multiplex PCR. The repertoire has around 170,000 clones, about 80% of them found once; the top ten carry about 15%. The sequencing input was PBMCs or T cells enriched from blood (not recorded which). These receptors were taken from a man aged 60 to 69 who had been exposed to COVID-19. Each CDR3 is given with its conserved first and last residue. Each record gives: D gene, V gene, J gene, clone size, CDR3 DNA, CDR3 protein. D genes are given only for firm matches. Expanded clones are given a class, and other clones once, few, many or no size at all.

.	TRBV6-1	TRBJ1-3	.	TGTGCCAGCAGTGCGGCTGGGGCGGATGCCTCTGGAAACACCATATATTTT	CASSAAGADASGNTIYF
TRBD1	TRBV19	TRBJ2-7	.	TGTGCCAGTAGGAAAACACAGGGGCACATTTACGAGCAGTACTTC	CASRKTQGHIYEQYF
.	TRBV7-3	TRBJ2-7	.	TGTGCCAGCAGCTTAGGCCCAACCATGCCCGGGTACGAGCAGTACTTC	CASSLGPTMPGYEQYF
.	TRBV9	TRBJ1-4	.	TGTGCCAGCAGCCCCAGCGGGGGTGAAAAACTGTTTTTT	CASSPSGGEKLFF
.	TRBV11-3	TRBJ1-2	.	TGTGCCAGCAGCTCCCGGGGGGGGGCCTATGGCTACACCTTC	CASSSRGGAYGYTF
TRBD1	TRBV27	TRBJ1-2	.	TGTGCCAGCAGTCCCGGGACAGGCTATGGCTACACCTTC	CASSPGTGYGYTF
TRBD1	TRBV7-8	TRBJ1-1	once	TGTGCCAGCAGAACACAGGGGGCGGAGGAAACTTTCTTT	CASRTQGAEETFF
.	TRBV2	TRBJ2-3	.	TGTGCCAGTGGGATGGGCGCGGGTACAGATACGCAGTATTTT	CASGMGAGTDTQYF
.	TRBV4-1	TRBJ2-1	.	TGCGCCAGCAGCCAAAACGACAGGAACAATGAGCAGTTCTTC	CASSQNDRNNEQFF
.	TRBV25-1	TRBJ2-2	.	TGTGCCAGCAGTATCAGGAACACCGGGGAGCTGTTTTTT	CASSIRNTGELFF
TRBD2	TRBV9	TRBJ2-2	.	TGTGCCAGCAGCGTACAGGCGGGAGGGCCGACCGGGGAGCTGTTTTTT	CASSVQAGGPTGELFF
TRBD2	TRBV19	TRBJ2-1	.	TGTGCCAGTAGTAGGAGACAGAGTCAAGGACTAGCGGGAGATGCTGTGCAGTTCTTC	CASSRRQSQGLAGDAVQFF
.	TRBV7-6	TRBJ1-4	.	TGTGCCAGCAGCCGGGACATTTTGGAACCCCTGGAAAAACTGTTTTTT	CASSRDILEPLEKLFF
TRBD1	TRBV5-1	TRBJ2-1	few	TGCGCCAGCAGCTTGACACAGGGGCTTGGTGAGCAGTTCTTC	CASSLTQGLGEQFF
TRBD1	TRBV5-1	TRBJ2-3	.	TGCGCCAGCAGCTTGTGGTCGACAGGGGTGCCAGATACGCAGTATTTT	CASSLWSTGVPDTQYF
.	TRBV6-5	TRBJ1-2	.	TGTGCCAGCAGTTGGGCAGGGGCGGGCCAAAATGATGGCTACACCTTC	CASSWAGAGQNDGYTF
.	TRBV7-9	TRBJ1-2	.	TGTGCCAGCAGCTTTTCACAGCAGGGCGACTATGGCTACACCTTC	CASSFSQQGDYGYTF
.	TRBV19	TRBJ2-1	.	TGTGCCAGTAGTATAACAACAGGGTCCATCGAGCAGTTCTTC	CASSITTGSIEQFF
TRBD2	TRBV19	TRBJ2-3	.	TGTGCCAGCTCGTGGGCTAGCGGGCCGAGCACAGATACGCAGTATTTT	CASSWASGPSTDTQYF
TRBD1	TRBV7-9	TRBJ2-7	.	TGTGCCAGCAGCTTGGAGACAGGGGGCTCCGAGCAGTACTTC	CASSLETGGSEQYF
TRBD1	TRBV27	TRBJ1-4	few	TGTGCCAGCAGTTTACTCGGACAGGGAGAAAAACTGTTTTTT	CASSLLGQGEKLFF
.	TRBV5-1	TRBJ1-2	.	TGCGCCAGCAGCTTCACCCCAGATAACTATGGCTACACCTTC	CASSFTPDNYGYTF
TRBD1	TRBV5-4	TRBJ2-3	.	TGTGCCAGCAGCCAGACAGGGGGAGATACGCAGTATTTT	CASSQTGGDTQYF
TRBD2	TRBV5-6	TRBJ2-7	.	TGTGCCAGCAGCTTACCGGCAGCGGGAGTATTCTTC	CASSLPAAGVFF
.	TRBV9	TRBJ2-1	.	TGTGCCAGCAGTGCCGTTCCGAGTGAGCAGTTCTTC	CASSAVPSEQFF
TRBD2	TRBV18	TRBJ2-1	.	TGTGCCAGCTCACTCCTCGCGGCTAGCGGGAGAAATGAGCAGTTCTTC	CASSLLAASGRNEQFF
TRBD2	TRBV19	TRBJ2-5	.	TGTGCCAGTAGTTCCCGGATAGCGGGGAACCAAGAGACCCAGTACTTC	CASSSRIAGNQETQYF
TRBD1	TRBV6-5	TRBJ1-1	.	TGTGCCAGCAGACTAACAGGGGCCTACACTGAAGCTTTCTTT	CASRLTGAYTEAFF
.	TRBV19	TRBJ2-1	.	TGTGCCAGTAGTACCTCAGGTGCCAGTGAGCAGTTCTTC	CASSTSGASEQFF
TRBD2	TRBV5-1	TRBJ2-3	.	TGCGCCAGCAGCTTGTTTAGCGGGAGGGCAGATACGCAGTATTTT	CASSLFSGRADTQYF
.	TRBV5-6	TRBJ1-6	.	TGTGCCAGCAGCTACCGGAATTCACCCCTCCACTTT	CASSYRNSPLHF
TRBD1	TRBV7-9	TRBJ2-2	.	TGTGCCAGCAGCCGACAGGGTTGGACGGAGGGGGAGCTGTTTTTT	CASSRQGWTEGELFF
TRBD2	TRBV9	TRBJ2-1	.	TGTGCCAGCAGTTCACCGGGACTAGCGGGCGCCTACAATGAGCAGTTCTTC	CASSSPGLAGAYNEQFF
TRBD2	TRBV7-3	TRBJ2-3	.	TGTGCCAGCAGCCCTGGGACTAGCGGGAGGGGAGGAGATACGCAGTATTTT	CASSPGTSGRGGDTQYF
.	TRBV2	TRBJ2-7	.	TGTGCCAGCAGTGAAGCGAGCGGGCGGTTCTACGAGCAGTACTTC	CASSEASGRFYEQYF
.	TRBV11-2	TRBJ1-5	.	TGTGCCAGCAGCTCCCTAGGGAGAGGGCAGCCCCAGCATTTT	CASSSLGRGQPQHF
TRBD2	TRBV30	TRBJ2-3	.	TGTGCCTGGAGTGTAAAGCGGGAGGGACATACGCAGTATTTT	CAWSVKREGHTQYF